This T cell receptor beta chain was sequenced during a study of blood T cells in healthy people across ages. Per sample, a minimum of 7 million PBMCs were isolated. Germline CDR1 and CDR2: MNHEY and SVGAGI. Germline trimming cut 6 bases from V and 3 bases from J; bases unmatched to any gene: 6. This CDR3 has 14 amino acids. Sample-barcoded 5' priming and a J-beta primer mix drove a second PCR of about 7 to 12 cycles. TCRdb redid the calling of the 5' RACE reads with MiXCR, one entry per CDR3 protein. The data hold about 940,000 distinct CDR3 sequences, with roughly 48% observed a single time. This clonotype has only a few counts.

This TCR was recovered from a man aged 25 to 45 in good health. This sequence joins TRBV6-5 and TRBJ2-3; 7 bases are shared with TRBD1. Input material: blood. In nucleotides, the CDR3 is TGTGCCAGCAGACCAGGGGGAGCAACAGATACGCAGTATTTT. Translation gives CASRPGGATDTQYF.